These 26 T cell receptor beta chains came from one sample sequenced in a study of cytomegalovirus exposure and HLA in healthy donors. Primers included in the PCR were 60 Vbeta and 13 Jbeta primers. Clones were sequenced by immunoSEQ multiplex PCR, and TCRdb holds only the in-frame ones, with some missing. The table records about 130,000 clones, 77% of them present only once. Sequencing used PBMCs. The receptors shown here come from a woman aged 60-70 years in good health and CMV-seronegative.

This clone was detected once. This rearrangement joins TRBV4-1 to TRBJ2-3, with 14 bases matching TRBD2. V trimming: 3 bases; J trimming: 5 bases; junction bases outside the gene matches: 10. This CDR3 contains 18 residues. Germline CDR1 MGHRA, CDR2 YSYEKL. The CDR3: CASSQIPGLAGALDTQYF. The CDR3 DNA is TGCGCCAGCAGCCAGATTCCGGGACTAGCGGGGGCCCTAGATACGCAGTATTTT.

The CDR3 here is CASSPPTGRGALSTDTQYF. CDR3 coding DNA: TGCGCCAGCAGCCCCCCCACGGGGCGGGGGGCTCTTAGCACAGATACGCAGTATTTT. The chain links TRBV4-1 to TRBJ2-3, with 8 bases identical to TRBD2. Germline V lookup: CDR1 MGHRA, CDR2 YSYEKL. There are 19 residues in the CDR3. The trim removed 4 bases at V and 0 bases at J, leaving 15 bases unmatched.

This clone was observed a handful of times. The chain recombines TRBV7-8 with TRBJ2-7; tentative D call: TRBD1 (6 bases). V lost 5 bases, J lost 1 base, and 9 bases lay in between. This CDR3 region has 13 residues. Germline V lookup: CDR1 SGHVS, CDR2 FQNEAQ. The CDR3 DNA reads as TGTGCCAGCAGCCAAGGACAGTCCTACGAGCAGTACTTC. Its translation is CASSQGQSYEQYF.

Here the CDR3 reads CASRRHRTNTGELFF. The CDR3, as DNA: TGCGCCAGCAGGAGACACAGGACCAACACCGGGGAGCTGTTTTTT. This sequence joins TRBV5-1 and TRBJ2-2; perhaps TRBD1 as D (5 bases). With 5 bases removed from V and 2 bases from J, the gap between germline ends came to 13 bases. The CDR3 totals 15 residues. Germline CDR1 reads SGHRS; CDR2 reads YFSETQ.

DNA for the CDR3: TGTGCCAGCAGCCCCTCTGGGGGGAGGGGTCAGCCCCAGCATTTT. Protein product: CASSPSGGRGQPQHF. The rearrangement uses TRBV11-2 and TRBJ1-5; a possible D gene is TRBD1 (5 bases). Germline V lookup: CDR1 SGHAT, CDR2 FQNNGV. The CDR3 consists of 15 residues. With 5 bases removed from V and 6 bases from J, the gap between germline ends came to 17 bases.

The chain has TRBV5-1 and TRBJ1-2, with 8 bases lining up with TRBD1. Germline CDR1 is SGHRS and CDR2 is YFSETQ. V trimming: 4 bases; J trimming: 4 bases; junction bases outside the gene matches: 3. The length of the CDR3 is 13 residues. Here the CDR3 DNA reads TGCGCCAGCAGCCCCGGACAGGGCTATGGCTACACCTTC. Amino acid sequence: CASSPGQGYGYTF. Complete variable domain (other parts from reference TRBV5-1 and TRBJ1-2): KAGVTQTPRYLIKTRGQQVTLSCSPISGHRSVSWYQQTPGQGLQFLFEYFSETQRNKGNFPGRFSGRQFSNSRSEMNVSTLELGDSALYLCASSPGQGYGYTFGSGTRLTVV.

The sample holds one count of this clone. The CDR3 coding sequence is TGTGCCAGTAGTACAGCGATGAACACTGAAGCTTTCTTT. It yields the protein CASSTAMNTEAFF. This chain uses TRBV19 with TRBJ1-1; no reliable D call. Deletions cut 4 bases from V and 0 bases from J, with 6 bases between. From germline, CDR1 is LNHDA and CDR2 SQIVND (reference sequence). The CDR3 contains 13 residues.

This chain connects TRBV4-1 to TRBJ2-4; 7 nucleotides agree with TRBD2. Unmatched junction bases numbered 13, after V lost 5 bases and J lost 3 bases. From germline, CDR1 is MGHRA and CDR2 YSYEKL. This CDR3 region has 17 residues. The CDR3 coding sequence is TGCGCCAGCAGCAAGCCGGGAGCGGGGCGGGGCAAAAACATTCAGTACTTC. Translating it yields CASSKPGAGRGKNIQYF.

The chain links TRBV5-1 to TRBJ2-1, with 7 bases aligning to TRBD2. V trimming: 4 bases; J trimming: 5 bases; junction bases outside the gene matches: 9. The germline CDR1 and CDR2 sequences are SGHRS and YFSETQ. This CDR3 contains 15 residues. CDR3 residues: CASSRGIAGNNEQFF. The DNA of the CDR3 is TGCGCCAGCAGCCGGGGCATAGCGGGCAACAATGAGCAGTTCTTC.

The J gene is TRBJ2-7, the V gene TRBV14; 10 positions match TRBD2. Trimming cost V 3 bases and J 6 bases; bases outside gene matches: 2. CDR1 is SGHDN and CDR2 is FVKESK in the germline V gene. The CDR3 is 13 amino acids. CDR3 coding DNA: TGTGCCAGCAGCCAGGCTAGCGGGAGCGAGCAGTACTTC. It is translated as CASSQASGSEQYF.

This clone was recorded a few times. V usage is TRBV6-1 and J usage is TRBJ1-6; 10 positions agree with TRBD1. V trimming: 0 bases; J trimming: 10 bases; junction bases outside the gene matches: 6. Germline CDR1 and CDR2: MNHNS and SASEGT. The CDR3 extends over 16 amino acids. The CDR3 sequence is CASSEAPTGGRSPLHF. As DNA, the CDR3 is TGTGCCAGCAGTGAAGCCCCGACAGGGGGCAGGTCACCCCTCCACTTT.

This clone was observed a handful of times. The rearrangement joins TRBV7-8 to TRBJ2-5; tentatively, D is TRBD1 (7 bases). Trimming stripped 4 bases from V and 11 bases from J, with 32 bases between. Germline V gene data show CDR1 as SGHVS and CDR2 as FQNEAQ. This CDR3 has 18 amino acids. Here the CDR3 reads CASSSGTVSLGAPREQYF. CDR3 in DNA: TGTGCCAGCAGCTCCGGGACAGTCTCGCTGGGGGCTCCTCGGGAGCAGTACTTC.

The rearrangement joins TRBV7-2 to TRBJ2-5; 8 bases align to TRBD2. J was trimmed by 1 base and V by 2 bases; bases with no gene match: 6. The V gene's germline CDR1 is SGHTA and CDR2 FQGNSA. The CDR3 is made up of 16 amino acids. CDR3 sequence: CASSLLRRGAQETQYF. The CDR3 bases are TGTGCCAGCAGCTTACTGCGGCGGGGGGCCCAAGAGACCCAGTACTTC. Full variable domain (outside the CDR3, taken from reference TRBV7-2 and TRBJ2-5): GAGVSQSPSNKVTEKGKDVELRCDPISGHTALYWYRQSLGQGLEFLIYFQGNSAPDKSGLPSDRFSAERTGGSVSTLTIQRTQQEDSAVYLCASSLLRRGAQETQYFGPGTRLLVL.

The V call is TRBV28, the J call TRBJ2-1, with 9 nucleotides matching TRBD2. The CDR3 loop spans 16 amino acids. With 6 bases clipped from V and 7 bases from J, the junction kept 13 bases outside the gene matches. Germline assignment: CDR1 MDHEN and CDR2 SYDVKM. DNA of the CDR3: TGTGCCAGCAGCTCCGGGGGCGCGGGGGGGCAAAATGAGCAGTTCTTC. This gives the protein CASSSGGAGGQNEQFF. The variable domain in full, with the rest retrieved from reference TRBV28 and TRBJ2-1, is DVKVTQSSRYLVKRTGEKVFLECVQDMDHENMFWYRQDPGLGLRLIYFSYDVKMKEKGDIPEGYSVSREKKERFSLILESASTNQTSMYLCASSSGGAGGQNEQFFGPGTRLTVL.

The chain couples TRBV9 to TRBJ1-6; possibly TRBD1 for D (6 bases). V lost 4 bases and J 10 bases, leaving 12 bases between the germline ends. This CDR3 has 13 residues. Germline CDR1 and CDR2: SGDLS and YYNGEE. CDR3 sequence (DNA): TGTGCCAGCAGCTACACAGGGAACTCACCCCTCCACTTT. It specifies CASSYTGNSPLHF.

This sequence joins TRBV7-9 and TRBJ2-2; D gene ambiguous. The CDR3 extends over 14 amino acids. Trimming left V 7 bases short and J 6 bases short, with 15 bases between. The germline V gene has CDR1 SEHNR and CDR2 FQNEAQ (reference sequence). DNA for the CDR3: TGTGCCAGCACCATGAACGAGGTCGCCGGGGAGCTGTTTTTT. Translated, it gives CASTMNEVAGELFF.

The chain couples TRBV18 to TRBJ1-4, with 9 bases aligning to TRBD1. The CDR3 extends over 13 amino acids. The germline V gene encodes CDR1 KGHSH and CDR2 LQKENI. After removal of 6 bases from V and 7 bases from J, the junction contained 3 bases not matched to a gene. For the CDR3, the DNA is TGTGCCAGCTCCCCGGACAGGGGTGAAAAACTGTTTTTT. It codes for CASSPDRGEKLFF.

The V call is TRBV7-3, the J call TRBJ1-1; a weak D match, TRBD1 (6 bases). CDR3 length equals 16 residues. Deletions cut 5 bases from V and 1 base from J, with 17 bases between. Germline V CDR1 and CDR2: SGHTA, FQGTGA. CDR3 region: CASSLSPGVGNTEAFF. The CDR3 DNA reads TGTGCCAGCAGCCTCTCCCCAGGGGTTGGGAACACTGAAGCTTTCTTT.

This chain connects TRBV30 to TRBJ1-2; 7 bases fit TRBD1. V was pared by 0 bases and J by 4 bases, with 5 bases of the junction left unmatched. Germline values: CDR1 GTSNPN, CDR2 SVGIG (reference sequence). This CDR3 is 14 amino acids long. The CDR3 nucleotides are TGTGCCTGGAGTGTTGGGGACAGACCCTATGGCTACACCTTC. Translating it yields CAWSVGDRPYGYTF.

The chain links TRBV9 to TRBJ2-3; 10 nucleotides align to TRBD2. V shed 4 bases, J shed 3 bases, and the junction held 8 bases outside the gene matches. CDR3 length: 16 amino acids. CDR1 is SGDLS, CDR2 YYNGEE, per germline. DNA of the CDR3: TGTGCCAGCAGCCTCCAAGCGGGGGGGACAACAGATACGCAGTATTTT. Protein: CASSLQAGGTTDTQYF.

This chain uses TRBV7-2 with TRBJ1-5; a possible D gene is TRBD1 (5 bases). V lost 1 base and J lost 4, with 8 bases in between. This CDR3 is 14 amino acids long. CDR1 SGHTA and CDR2 FQGNSA come from the germline V gene. In DNA form, the CDR3 reads TGTGCCAGCAGCTTAGTGCGGGGGAATCAGCCCCAGCATTTT. It codes for CASSLVRGNQPQHF.

The V call is TRBV5-1, the J call TRBJ2-5; 8 bases map to TRBD2. CDR3 length: 15 amino acids. J was trimmed by 4 bases and V by 0 bases; bases with no gene match: 5. In germline, CDR1 is SGHRS, CDR2 YFSETQ. CDR3 sequence (DNA): TGCGCCAGCAGCTTGGGGAGCGGGAGCGGAGAGACCCAGTACTTC. Protein: CASSLGSGSGETQYF.

The chain joins TRBV18 to TRBJ1-5; D not resolved. V lost 3 bases to trimming and J lost 0 bases, with 9 bases between them. There are 15 residues in the CDR3. The germline V gene encodes CDR1 KGHSH and CDR2 LQKENI. The CDR3 region is CASSPWAGSNQPQHF. The CDR3 DNA is TGTGCCAGCTCACCGTGGGCGGGTAGCAATCAGCCCCAGCATTTT.

V usage is TRBV29-1 and J usage is TRBJ2-1; possible D gene TRBD1, 5 bases. The length of the CDR3 is 11 residues. V lost 7 bases, J lost 10 bases, and 14 bases lay in between. CDR1 SQVTM and CDR2 ANQGSEA come from the germline V gene. The CDR3 reads CSGGASHEQFF. Written as DNA, the CDR3 is TGCAGCGGGGGCGCTTCCCACGAGCAGTTCTTC.

The chain uses TRBV21-1 and TRBJ2-1; TRBD2 reflects the table's D call only, with no check against the DNA. TRBV21-1 is a pseudogene. The CDR3 spans 15 residues. The CDR3 DNA reads TGTGCCAGCATCTACCGGGACTCGGGTTACAATGAGCAGTTCTTC. Its protein is CASIYRDSGYNEQFF.

The chain joins TRBV28 to TRBJ1-2, with 9 bases matching TRBD1. The CDR3 consists of 17 residues. J lost 7 bases, V lost 6 bases, and 18 bases had no gene match. Germline-derived CDR1 and CDR2 are MDHEN and SYDVKM. CDR3 sequence reads: CASSLLVGTGIRGGYTF. CDR3 sequence (DNA): TGTGCCAGCAGCTTGCTGGTCGGGACAGGGATTAGGGGTGGCTACACCTTC.